This T cell receptor (beta chain) was sequenced during a study of cytomegalovirus exposure and HLA in healthy donors. Study details: Unique TCRs numbering around 80 million, obtained from HLA-typed donors, made up an early data release.

It was with 60 Vbeta and 13 Jbeta primers that the PCR ran. The assay was immunoSEQ multiplex PCR, and TCRdb's table has in-frame clones only and misses some. Among about 62,000 clones listed, 70% to 90% were seen once. This clone was counted a single time. Its antigen is not identified. Whole-study findings and limits: Cytomegalovirus status, reportedly, was diagnosed with high specificity and sensitivity by the classifier.

The CDR3 is 20 residues long. CDR1 and CDR2 from the germline V gene are SGHDN and FVKESK. V gave up 1 base and J gave up 5 bases, with 26 bases separating them. What was sequenced was PBMCs. This chain joins TRBV14 and TRBJ2-2, with D tentatively TRBD1 (7 bases). The TCR originated in a man between 18 and 35 years old in good health and CMV-seronegative. CDR3 nucleotides: TGTGCCAGCAGCCAAGTGTCCGATGACAGGGAGGCTTATCTGACCGGGGAGCTGTTTTTT. Amino acid sequence: CASSQVSDDREAYLTGELFF.